The clone carrying this T cell receptor (beta chain) came up a few times. Newly diagnosed hyperthyroidism, duration under 2 months, in patients aged 18 to 65. This CDR3 contains 14 residues. V dropped 0 bases and J dropped 5 bases, with 10 bases sitting between them. CDR1 and CDR2 from the germline V gene are LGHNA and YNFKEQ. This entry comes from a study of T cells in Graves' hyperthyroidism and ophthalmopathy. Study-level background: Pretreatment peripheral blood was obtained at initial diagnosis.

RNA transcripts provided the source from which TCR beta CDR3 regions were amplified. The HTBI primer set served for first-round RT-PCR of the TCR CDR3. TCRdb re-derived calls from the multiplex PCR reads in MiXCR, one entry per CDR3 protein. The sample shows approximately 200,000 distinct CDR3 sequences, about 18% of them seen only once. The genes are TRBV4-2 and TRBJ2-5; tentative D call: TRBD2 (6 bases). Source material: blood. This receptor was identified in a man in his forties or fifties with Graves' hyperthyroidism. The DNA of the CDR3 is TGTGCCAGCAGCCAAGATAACCGGGGGGAGACCCAGTACTTC. Translating it yields CASSQDNRGETQYF.